This T cell receptor beta chain was documented in a study of control samples from healthy donors and cancer patients. Some clones are missing from TCRdb's copy, which holds only in-frame ones; the method was immunoSEQ multiplex PCR. The table includes 250,000 to 300,000 clones, roughly four fifths detected once. Unmatched junction bases numbered 7, after V lost 0 bases and J lost 6 bases. There are 16 residues in the CDR3. Looked up from germline, CDR1 is KGHSH and CDR2 is LQKENI. The V call is TRBV18, the J call TRBJ2-1, with 8 bases that match TRBD2. The sample taken for sequencing was PBMCs. The TCR was taken from a woman aged 55 to 70 with lung cancer. CDR3 sequence (DNA): TGTGCCAGCTCACCACCGGCGGGGGGTTCCCTCAATGAGCAGTTCTTC. Protein product: CASSPPAGGSLNEQFF.